Listed below are T cell receptor beta chains from one sample, sequenced in a study of OX40 agonist ivuxolimab in advanced cancers. Measured with immunoSEQ multiplex PCR; TCRdb has only the in-frame clones, and not every one. The table includes some 110,000 clones, approximately 92% detected once. The sequencing here drew on CD4+ or CD8+ T cells sorted from blood, taken in a trial of the OX40 agonist ivuxolimab. These receptors were taken from an adult with an advanced solid tumor such as melanoma, head and neck, liver or kidney cancer. Both conserved end residues are part of each CDR3. A D gene is named only where the DNA matches it firmly.

V: TRBV5-8
D: TRBD1
J: TRBJ2-4
CDR3: CASSRTGTGRNIQYF
DNA: TGTGCCAGCAGCCGTACCGGGACAGGCAGAAACATTCAGTACTTC

V: TRBV14
D: -
J: TRBJ1-2
CDR3: CASSLTLAGNYGYTF
DNA: TGTGCCAGCAGCCTTACTCTGGCGGGGAACTATGGCTACACCTTC

V: TRBV9
D: -
J: TRBJ2-3
CDR3: CASSVAVSTDTQYF
DNA: TGTGCCAGCAGCGTGGCAGTTAGCACAGATACGCAGTATTTT

V: TRBV18
D: -
J: TRBJ2-5
CDR3: CASSPGFQETQYF
DNA: TGTGCCAGCTCACCGGGATTTCAAGAGACCCAGTACTTC

V: TRBV30
D: TRBD2
J: TRBJ2-1
CDR3: CAWSAVTSGEQFF
DNA: TGTGCCTGGAGTGCCGTTACTAGCGGGGAGCAGTTCTTC

V: TRBV11-3
D: -
J: TRBJ2-1
CDR3: CASSLGGARTEQFF
DNA: TGTGCCAGCAGCTTAGGAGGGGCGCGGACTGAGCAGTTCTTC

V: TRBV4-2
D: -
J: TRBJ1-1
CDR3: CASSPKNTEAFF
DNA: TGTGCCAGCAGCCCCAAGAACACTGAAGCTTTCTTT

V: TRBV6-6
D: -
J: TRBJ1-5
CDR3: CASSYVQGGQPQHF
DNA: TGTGCCAGCAGTTATGTTCAGGGAGGGCAGCCCCAGCATTTT

V: TRBV6-1
D: -
J: TRBJ1-2
CDR3: CASSYRRAGDGYTF
DNA: TGTGCCAGCAGCTACCGCAGGGCGGGGGATGGCTACACCTTC

V: TRBV5-3
D: -
J: TRBJ1-1
CDR3: CARSPPGEGTEAFF
DNA: TGTGCCAGAAGCCCACCAGGGGAAGGGACTGAAGCTTTCTTT

V: TRBV9
D: -
J: TRBJ1-4
CDR3: CASSGRGARGEKLFF
DNA: TGTGCCAGCAGCGGTAGGGGGGCCCGAGGAGAAAAACTGTTTTTT

V: TRBV28
D: -
J: TRBJ2-7
CDR3: CASSFSGGIAQGYEQYF
DNA: TGTGCCAGCAGTTTTAGCGGTGGGATTGCCCAGGGGTACGAGCAGTACTTC